These T cell receptor beta chains were read from a single sample in a study of cytomegalovirus exposure and HLA in healthy donors. Measured with immunoSEQ multiplex PCR; TCRdb has only the in-frame clones, and not every one. The sample records approximately 160,000 clones, roughly 84% being singletons. Sequencing used PBMCs. The source is a male donor in good health and CMV-seronegative. The CDR3 runs from the conserved cysteine through the conserved F or W. A D gene is named only where the DNA matches it firmly.

v_call d_call cdr3_aa
TRBV5-1 - CASSLAPKTGTEAFF
TRBV5-1 - CASSLAPEVTYEQYF
TRBV11-2 TRBD2 CASSLGAGGGGELFF
TRBV6-5 - CASRMGEKLFF
TRBV2 TRBD1 CASTYTGARGNTIYF
TRBV27 - CASRPDSRAINEQYF
TRBV7-3 - CASSRGPQETQYF
TRBV7-9 - CSSSPILGIYEQYF
TRBV4-2 TRBD2 CASSLTTSGGASGELFF
TRBV11-2 TRBD2 CASSSRTSGFGDEQFF
TRBV6-5 - CASRARGSTEAFF
TRBV28 TRBD1 CASSSTGGGTYEQYF
TRBV7-3 TRBD1 CASSLYRGSSYEQYF
TRBV7-9 - CASSLATAGKATEAFF
TRBV23-1 - CASNPPTPWTQYF
TRBV7-2 TRBD2 CASSPGTSGSSYNEQFF
TRBV13 - CASSFQRQRNYGHTF
TRBV5-1 - CASSPYSTSYEQYF
TRBV2 TRBD2 CASSEFGTSGGTSTDTQYF
TRBV19 - CASSTPGWTEAFF